This T cell receptor (beta chain) stems from a study of a mutant IDH1 vaccine in newly diagnosed glioma. As for the study in general: Every participant had undergone radiotherapy, temozolomide, or both before, and most underwent both.

Per germline, CDR1 SGHRS and CDR2 YFSETQ. The CDR3 length is 14 residues. Trimming took 0 bases from V and 7 from J, leaving 8 bases between them. Time point specified: baseline, week 1 (first vaccination visit). The treatment is: pre-vaccination baseline after standard-of-care therapy. Donors' newly diagnosed IDH1-mutant WHO grade 3 or 4 astrocytomas lacked nuclear ATRX. Profiling relied on immunoSEQ multiplex PCR, and the TCRdb table lists in-frame clones only, not all of them. The data contain about 51,000 clones, about 83% of them singletons. This sample comprised PBMCs, obtained from a glioma patient treated with radiotherapy, temozolomide or both. The clonotype originates from a woman between 40 and 55 years old with glioma. This rearrangement joins TRBV5-1 to TRBJ1-6, with D unclear. CDR3 sequence reads: CASSLDSANSPLHF. DNA for the CDR3: TGCGCCAGCAGCTTGGATTCAGCAAATTCACCCCTCCACTTT. The full variable domain, its missing parts supplied by reference TRBV5-1 and TRBJ1-6, is KAGVTQTPRYLIKTRGQQVTLSCSPISGHRSVSWYQQTPGQGLQFLFEYFSETQRNKGNFPGRFSGRQFSNSRSEMNVSTLELGDSALYLCASSLDSANSPLHFGNGTRLTVT.